This T cell receptor beta chain was retrieved from a study of T cell responses to AZD1222 COVID-19 vaccine. Study-wide points: It should be noted that donors were predominantly white British and more often female, and clonal diversity was possibly underestimated. Repertoire sampling happened only post peak T cell response. Spike-specific TCR breadth rose after two AZD1222 doses, and depth rose as well.

The table lists this clone with a count of one. Its specificity is not known. Some clones are missing from TCRdb's copy, which holds only in-frame ones; the method was immunoSEQ multiplex PCR. The top ten hold roughly 19% of the sample, which has 75,000 to 95,000 clones, nearly 90% seen once. This clonotype was obtained from an adult in good health. Sequences were derived from peripheral blood, sampled on day 0 of AZD1222 vaccination.

The CDR3 nucleotides are TGTGCCAGCAGATCGGGACAGGGAGACTATGGCTACACCTTC. Protein: CASRSGQGDYGYTF. The rearrangement links TRBV28 to TRBJ1-2; 9 bases fit TRBD1. In germline, CDR1 is MDHEN, CDR2 SYDVKM. V gave up 6 bases and J gave up 3 bases; unmatched junction bases: 5. The CDR3 is 14 residues long.